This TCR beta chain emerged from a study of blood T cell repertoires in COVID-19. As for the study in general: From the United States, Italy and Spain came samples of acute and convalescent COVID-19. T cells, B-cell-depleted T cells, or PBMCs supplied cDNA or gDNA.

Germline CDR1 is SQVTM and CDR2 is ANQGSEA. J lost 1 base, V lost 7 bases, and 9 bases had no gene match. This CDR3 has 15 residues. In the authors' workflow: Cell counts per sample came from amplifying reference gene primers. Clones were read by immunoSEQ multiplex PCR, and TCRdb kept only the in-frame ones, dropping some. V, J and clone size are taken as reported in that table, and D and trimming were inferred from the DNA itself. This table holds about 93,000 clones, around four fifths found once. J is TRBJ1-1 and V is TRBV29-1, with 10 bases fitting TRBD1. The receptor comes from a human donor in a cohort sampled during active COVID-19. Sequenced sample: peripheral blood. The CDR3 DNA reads TGCAGCGCCTCGGGACAGGGGACTCAGAACACTGAAGCTTTCTTT. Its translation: CSASGQGTQNTEAFF. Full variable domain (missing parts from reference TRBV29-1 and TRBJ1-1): SAVISQKPSRDICQRGTSLTIQCQVDSQVTMMFWYRQQPGQSLTLIATANQGSEATYESGFVIDKFPISRPNLTFSTLTVSNMSPEDSSIYLCSASGQGTQNTEAFFGQGTRLTVV.